This T cell receptor beta chain was sequenced in a study of Ad26.COV2.S vaccination and SARS-CoV-2 variants. Germline V CDR1 and CDR2: SGHKS, YYEKEE (reference sequence). V lost 6 bases and J lost 0, with 12 bases in between. The CDR3 has 15 amino acids. TCRdb's copy holds only in-frame clones and misses some; the assay was immunoSEQ multiplex PCR. The sample has over 350,000 clones, more than 85% seen once; the top ten hold 3.5%. Treatment: some 20 received Ad26.COV2.S at low or high dose, single or two shots; about 5 received placebo; per-sample allocation not given. Sampling occurred on day 63 after the first vaccine or placebo injection. The study used a vaccine consisting of an Ad26 vector that expressed Wuhan-strain SARS-CoV-2 spike.

Material: peripheral blood, obtained in a trial of Ad26.COV2.S vaccine versus placebo. This clonotype was obtained from a person between 18 and 60 years old who received the Ad26.COV2.S COVID-19 vaccine or a placebo. The chain links TRBV5-5 to TRBJ2-2; D is unresolved. CDR3 sequence: CASTTSTANTGELFF. The CDR3 nucleotides read TGTGCCAGCACCACATCGACGGCGAACACCGGGGAGCTGTTTTTT.